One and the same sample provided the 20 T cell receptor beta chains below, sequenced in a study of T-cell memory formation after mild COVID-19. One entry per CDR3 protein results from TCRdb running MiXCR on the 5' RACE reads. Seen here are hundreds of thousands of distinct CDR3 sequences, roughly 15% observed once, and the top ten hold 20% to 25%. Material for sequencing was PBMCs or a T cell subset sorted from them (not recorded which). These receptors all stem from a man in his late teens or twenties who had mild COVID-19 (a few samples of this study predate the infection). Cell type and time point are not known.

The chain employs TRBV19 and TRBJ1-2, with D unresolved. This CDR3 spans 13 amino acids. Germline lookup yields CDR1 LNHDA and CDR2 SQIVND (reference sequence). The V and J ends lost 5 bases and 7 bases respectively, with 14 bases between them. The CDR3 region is CASSARVTSGYTF. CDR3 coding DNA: TGTGCCAGTAGTGCCCGGGTCACGAGTGGCTACACCTTC.

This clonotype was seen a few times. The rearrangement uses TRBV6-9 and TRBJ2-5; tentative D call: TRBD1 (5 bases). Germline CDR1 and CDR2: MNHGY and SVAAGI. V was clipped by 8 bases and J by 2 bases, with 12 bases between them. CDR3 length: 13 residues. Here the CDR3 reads CASPQGLQETQYF. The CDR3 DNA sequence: TGTGCCAGCCCCCAGGGTCTACAAGAGACCCAGTACTTC.

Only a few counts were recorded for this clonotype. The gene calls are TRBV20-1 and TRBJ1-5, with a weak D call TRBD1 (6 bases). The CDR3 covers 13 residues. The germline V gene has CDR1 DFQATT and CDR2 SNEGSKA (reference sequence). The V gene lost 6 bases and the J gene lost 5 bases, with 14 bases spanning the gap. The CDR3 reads CSAPTRGHQPQHF. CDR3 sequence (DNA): TGCAGTGCCCCAACCAGGGGTCATCAGCCCCAGCATTTT.

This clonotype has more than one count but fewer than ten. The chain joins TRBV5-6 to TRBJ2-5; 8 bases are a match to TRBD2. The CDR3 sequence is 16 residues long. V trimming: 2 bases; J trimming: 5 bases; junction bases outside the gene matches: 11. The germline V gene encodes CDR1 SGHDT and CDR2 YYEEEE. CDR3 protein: CASSFLDGGASETQYF. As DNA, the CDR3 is TGTGCCAGCAGCTTTTTAGACGGGGGGGCCTCGGAGACCCAGTACTTC.

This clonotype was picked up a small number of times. The CDR3 nucleotides read TGTGCCAGCAGCGTTGGCGGGGGGGCCAAAAACATTCAGTACTTC. Translation: CASSVGGGAKNIQYF. The chain uses TRBV9 and TRBJ2-4, with 8 bases identical to TRBD2. The germline gives CDR1 SGDLS, CDR2 YYNGEE. The CDR3 runs to 15 residues. The V segment lost 2 bases and the J segment 1 base; nucleotides outside the gene matches: 2.

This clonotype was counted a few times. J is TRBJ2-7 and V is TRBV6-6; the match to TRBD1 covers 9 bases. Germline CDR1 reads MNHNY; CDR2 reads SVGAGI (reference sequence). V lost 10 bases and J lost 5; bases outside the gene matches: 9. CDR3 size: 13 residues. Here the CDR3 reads CATATGTGNEQYF. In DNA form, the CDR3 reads TGTGCCACCGCCACCGGGACAGGGAACGAGCAGTACTTC.

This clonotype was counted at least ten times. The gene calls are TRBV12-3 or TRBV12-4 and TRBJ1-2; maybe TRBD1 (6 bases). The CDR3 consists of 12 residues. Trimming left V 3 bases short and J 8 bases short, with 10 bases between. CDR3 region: CASSFRGEGYTF. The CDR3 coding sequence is TGTGCCAGCAGTTTCAGGGGCGAAGGCTACACCTTC.

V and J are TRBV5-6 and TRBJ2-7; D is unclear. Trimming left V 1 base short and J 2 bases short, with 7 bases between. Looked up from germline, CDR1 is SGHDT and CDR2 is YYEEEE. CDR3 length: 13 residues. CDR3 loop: CASSLSYTYEQYF. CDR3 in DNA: TGTGCCAGCAGCTTGAGTTATACCTACGAGCAGTACTTC.

DNA of the CDR3: TGTGCCAGCAACGACTGGACAGGGAACTACGAGCAGTACTTC. Translating it yields CASNDWTGNYEQYF. V and J are TRBV6-1 and TRBJ2-7; 8 nucleotides agree with TRBD1. The junction had 8 bases not matched to a gene; V was cut back by 7 bases and J by 3 bases. The CDR3 loop spans 14 amino acids. Germline CDR1 is MNHNS and CDR2 is SASEGT.

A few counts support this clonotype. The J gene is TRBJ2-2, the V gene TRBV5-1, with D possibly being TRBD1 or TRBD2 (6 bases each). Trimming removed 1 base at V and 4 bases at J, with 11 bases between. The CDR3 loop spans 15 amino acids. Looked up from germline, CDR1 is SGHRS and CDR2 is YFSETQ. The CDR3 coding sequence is TGCGCCAGCAGCTTGCCGGGGGCTTCCACCGGGGAGCTGTTTTTT. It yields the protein CASSLPGASTGELFF.

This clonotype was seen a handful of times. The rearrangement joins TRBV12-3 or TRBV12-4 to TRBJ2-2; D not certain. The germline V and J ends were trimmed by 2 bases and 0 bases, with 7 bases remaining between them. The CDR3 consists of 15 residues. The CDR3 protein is CASSLRPSNTGELFF. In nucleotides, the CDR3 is TGTGCCAGCAGTTTAAGGCCTTCGAACACCGGGGAGCTGTTTTTT.

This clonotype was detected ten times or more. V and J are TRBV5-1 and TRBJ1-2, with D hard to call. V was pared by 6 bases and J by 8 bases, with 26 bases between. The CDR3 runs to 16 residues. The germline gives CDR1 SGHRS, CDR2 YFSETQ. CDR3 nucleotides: TGCGCCAGCACCTCTGACACCACGCTTCCACCTGGGGGCTACACCTTC. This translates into CASTSDTTLPPGGYTF.

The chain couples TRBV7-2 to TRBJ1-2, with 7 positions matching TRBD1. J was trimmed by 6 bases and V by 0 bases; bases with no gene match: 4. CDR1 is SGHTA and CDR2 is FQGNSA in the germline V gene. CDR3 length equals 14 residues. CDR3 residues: CASSLALRGHGYTF. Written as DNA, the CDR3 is TGTGCCAGCAGCTTAGCGCTGAGGGGGCATGGCTACACCTTC.

The CDR3 sequence: CASSPTGQVYGYTF. The CDR3 nucleotides read TGTGCCAGCAGCCCTACGGGACAGGTTTATGGCTACACCTTC. The chain recombines TRBV7-2 with TRBJ1-2; 8 nucleotides align to TRBD1. The CDR3 extends over 14 amino acids. With 5 bases clipped from V and 5 bases from J, the junction kept 7 bases outside the gene matches. Per the germline V gene, CDR1 is SGHTA and CDR2 is FQGNSA.

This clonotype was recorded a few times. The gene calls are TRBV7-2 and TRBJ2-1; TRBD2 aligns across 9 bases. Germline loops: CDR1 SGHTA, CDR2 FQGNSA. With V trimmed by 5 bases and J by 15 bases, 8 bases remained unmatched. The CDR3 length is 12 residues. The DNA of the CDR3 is TGTGCCAGCAGCCCCGCGGGGGGGCGTGGGTTCTTC. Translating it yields CASSPAGGRGFF.

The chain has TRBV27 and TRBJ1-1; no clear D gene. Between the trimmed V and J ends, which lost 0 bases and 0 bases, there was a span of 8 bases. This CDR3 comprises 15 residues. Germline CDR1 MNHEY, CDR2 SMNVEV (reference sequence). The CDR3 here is CASSLSRTVNTEAFF. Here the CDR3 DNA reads TGTGCCAGCAGTTTATCACGTACGGTGAACACTGAAGCTTTCTTT.

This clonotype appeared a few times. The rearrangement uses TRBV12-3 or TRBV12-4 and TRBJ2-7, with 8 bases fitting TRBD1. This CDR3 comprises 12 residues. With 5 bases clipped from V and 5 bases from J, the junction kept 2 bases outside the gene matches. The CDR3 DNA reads TGTGCCAGCAGTCGCAGGGGGCACGAGCAGTACGTC. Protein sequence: CASSRRGHEQYV.

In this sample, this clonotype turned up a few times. CDR3 bases: TGTGCCAGCGGGGGACTAGGAACCTACAATGAGCAGTTCTTC. Protein sequence: CASGGLGTYNEQFF. The rearrangement uses TRBV5-4 and TRBJ2-1; 8 nucleotides match TRBD2. The CDR3 extends over 14 amino acids. The J segment lost 2 bases and the V segment lost 7 bases, leaving 5 bases of the junction unmatched. Germline V lookup: CDR1 SGHNT, CDR2 YYREEE (reference sequence).

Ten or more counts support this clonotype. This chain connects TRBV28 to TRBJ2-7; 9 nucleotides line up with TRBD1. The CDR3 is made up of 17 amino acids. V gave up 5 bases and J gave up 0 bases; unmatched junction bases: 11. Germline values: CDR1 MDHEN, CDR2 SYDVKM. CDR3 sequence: CASSPPGQGFSSYEQYV. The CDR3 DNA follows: TGTGCCAGCAGTCCTCCGGGACAGGGTTTTAGCTCCTACGAGCAGTACGTC.

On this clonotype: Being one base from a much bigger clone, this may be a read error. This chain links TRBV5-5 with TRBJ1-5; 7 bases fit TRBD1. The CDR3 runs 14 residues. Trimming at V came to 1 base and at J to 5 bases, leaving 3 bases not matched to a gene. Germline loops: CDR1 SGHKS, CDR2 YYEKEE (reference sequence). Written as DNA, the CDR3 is TGTGCCAGCAGCTTGACAGGGGAGGATCAGCCCCAGCATTTT. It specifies CASSLTGEDQPQHF.